These 17 T cell receptor beta chains were all obtained from the same sample, sequenced in a study of blood T cell repertoires in COVID-19. Assay used: immunoSEQ multiplex PCR; TCRdb lists only in-frame clones, some missing. The table has 200,000 to 300,000 clones, about 90% seen once. The material sequenced was PBMCs or T cells enriched from blood (not recorded which). The receptors originated from a middle-aged woman with acute COVID-19.

The chain joins TRBV18 to TRBJ2-7, with 10 bases that match TRBD2. V was clipped by 3 bases and J by 7 bases; unmatched bases: 6. The germline V gene encodes CDR1 KGHSH and CDR2 LQKENI. The CDR3 has 14 amino acids. The CDR3 spells CASSPGTSEKEQYF. The CDR3 DNA reads TGTGCCAGCTCACCGGGGACTAGCGAGAAGGAGCAGTACTTC.

The rearrangement links TRBV5-1 to TRBJ1-1; D perhaps matches TRBD1 (5 bases). CDR3 length: 14 residues. Trimming pared 2 bases from V and 6 bases from J, leaving 14 bases between. Germline CDR1 SGHRS, CDR2 YFSETQ. The CDR3 sequence: CASSFTGHRAEAFF. The CDR3 DNA reads as TGCGCCAGCAGCTTTACAGGACATAGGGCTGAAGCTTTCTTT. The full variable domain, in which reference TRBV5-1 and TRBJ1-1 provide the parts outside the CDR3, is KAGVTQTPRYLIKTRGQQVTLSCSPISGHRSVSWYQQTPGQGLQFLFEYFSETQRNKGNFPGRFSGRQFSNSRSEMNVSTLELGDSALYLCASSFTGHRAEAFFGQGTRLTVV.

The table lists this clone with a count of one. V gene TRBV28 combines with J gene TRBJ1-1, with 8 bases fitting TRBD1. The CDR3 sequence is 15 residues long. CDR1 and CDR2 (germline): MDHEN, SYDVKM. V was pared by 6 bases and J by 5 bases, with 11 bases of the junction left unmatched. Written as DNA, the CDR3 is TGTGCCAGCAGGTACATGGGGACAGGTGGTACTGAAGCTTTCTTT. Amino acids: CASRYMGTGGTEAFF.

Only a few counts were recorded for this clone. The V call is TRBV9, the J call TRBJ2-1; 10 nucleotides line up with TRBD2. CDR1 and CDR2 (germline): SGDLS, YYNGEE. The junction had 9 bases not matched to a gene; V was cut back by 3 bases and J by 0 bases. This CDR3 contains 18 residues. The CDR3 DNA is TGTGCCAGCAGCGGGACCTTAGCGGGAGGAAGCTCCTACAATGAGCAGTTCTTC. It is translated as CASSGTLAGGSSYNEQFF.

The chain recombines TRBV7-9 with TRBJ2-3; a weak D match, TRBD2 (5 bases). Germline assignment: CDR1 SEHNR and CDR2 FQNEAQ (reference sequence). This CDR3 comprises 13 residues. V lost 4 bases to trimming and J lost 2 bases, with 7 bases between them. The CDR3 DNA reads as TGTGCCAGCAGCTCGGACTTCACAGATACGCAGTATTTT. Protein sequence: CASSSDFTDTQYF.

A note on this clone: Other DNA sequences of this sample code for an identical CDR3. This chain links TRBV7-9 with TRBJ2-7; TRBD1 might be the D (6 bases). Trimming cost V 5 bases and J 4 bases, with 21 bases left between them. Germline CDR1 is SEHNR and CDR2 is FQNEAQ (reference sequence). The CDR3 length is 16 residues. CDR3 residues: CASSPNARDMSYEQYF. Here the CDR3 DNA reads TGTGCCAGCAGCCCTAATGCGAGGGACATGTCTTACGAGCAGTACTTC.

V and J are TRBV11-2 and TRBJ2-2; 11 bases agree with TRBD1. Losses at the gene ends were 2 bases for V and 7 bases for J; bases not matched to a gene: 9. The CDR3 is 17 amino acids. CDR1 and CDR2 (germline): SGHAT, FQNNGV. CDR3 coding DNA: TGTGCCAGCAGCTTACCCTCGGACAGGGGGCTGGTCGGGGAGCTGTTTTTT. It specifies CASSLPSDRGLVGELFF.

V is TRBV4-1 and J is TRBJ2-2; D call uncertain. Germline-derived CDR1 and CDR2 are MGHRA and YSYEKL. The CDR3 loop spans 12 amino acids. The V end lost 4 bases, the J end lost 6 bases, and 6 bases lay between the germline ends. CDR3 protein: CASSPFPGELFF. As DNA, the CDR3 is TGCGCCAGCAGCCCGTTTCCCGGGGAGCTGTTTTTT.

This clone appeared a single time. V usage is TRBV6-5 and J usage is TRBJ2-1, with TRBD1 identical over 8 bases. This CDR3 spans 15 amino acids. V was pared by 6 bases and J by 8 bases, with 12 bases of the junction left unmatched. Per the germline V gene, CDR1 is MNHEY and CDR2 is SVGAGI. CDR3 sequence: CASRPPDRVPDEQFF. CDR3 bases: TGTGCCAGCAGGCCCCCGGACAGGGTTCCAGATGAGCAGTTCTTC.

V is TRBV2 and J is TRBJ2-3; D gene uncertain. This CDR3 comprises 15 residues. CDR1 and CDR2 (germline): SNHLY, FYNNEI. V gave up 6 bases and J gave up 0 bases, with 13 bases separating them. DNA of the CDR3: TGTGCCAGCAGGAACTCTGCGGCCAGCACAGATACGCAGTATTTT. Its translation is CASRNSAASTDTQYF. The full variable domain, completed using reference TRBV2 and TRBJ2-3, is EPEVTQTPSHQVTQMGQEVILRCVPISNHLYFYWYRQILGQKVEFLVSFYNNEISEKSEIFDDQFSVERPDGSNFTLKIRSTKLEDSAMYFCASRNSAASTDTQYFGPGTRLTVL.

The V gene is TRBV12-3 or TRBV12-4, the J gene TRBJ1-5, with 7 bases matching TRBD1. This CDR3 is built from 13 residues. The J segment lost 3 bases and the V segment lost 6 bases, leaving 2 bases of the junction unmatched. CDR3 loop: CASRQGHNQPQHF. CDR3 coding DNA: TGTGCCAGCAGACAGGGGCACAATCAGCCCCAGCATTTT.

The rearrangement joins TRBV7-2 to TRBJ2-1; 8 bases are a match to TRBD2. Germline assignment: CDR1 SGHTA and CDR2 FQGNSA. The length of the CDR3 is 16 residues. Losses at the gene ends were 5 bases for V and 5 bases for J; bases not matched to a gene: 11. The CDR3 DNA is TGTGCCAGCAGCCCCGAGGGGACTAGGATCAACAATGAGCAGTTCTTC. It specifies CASSPEGTRINNEQFF.

V gene TRBV6-1 combines with J gene TRBJ1-2; no firm D call. In germline, CDR1 is MNHNS, CDR2 SASEGT. This CDR3 contains 16 residues. V was clipped by 2 bases and J by 1 base, with 14 bases between them. CDR3 in amino acids: CASSEPPQRINYGYTF. DNA for the CDR3: TGTGCCAGCAGTGAACCCCCCCAGAGGATTAACTATGGCTACACCTTC.

Only one count was recorded for this clone. CDR3 sequence reads: CSASGAGGSAPYEQYF. The CDR3 nucleotides read TGCAGTGCTAGTGGTGCTGGCGGGAGCGCCCCCTACGAGCAGTACTTC. The gene calls are TRBV20-1 and TRBJ2-7; 7 positions agree with TRBD2. Germline V gene data show CDR1 as DFQATT and CDR2 as SNEGSKA (reference sequence). The CDR3 runs 16 residues. Trimming took 3 bases from V and 2 from J; bases not matched to a gene: 13.

The chain employs TRBV5-1 and TRBJ2-7, with a tentative D call TRBD1 (6 bases). CDR1 and CDR2 from the germline V gene are SGHRS and YFSETQ. V was clipped by 2 bases and J by 3 bases, with 9 bases between them. The CDR3 runs to 13 residues. CDR3 coding DNA: TGCGCCAGCAGCTTCAGGGGAAGCTACGAGCAGTACTTC. It yields the protein CASSFRGSYEQYF.

The rearrangement uses TRBV19 and TRBJ2-7; 9 bases align to TRBD2. The CDR3 is 16 amino acids. J was trimmed by 2 bases and V by 5 bases; bases with no gene match: 10. The V gene's germline CDR1 is LNHDA and CDR2 SQIVND (reference sequence). The chain's CDR3 is CASSSIAGVLTYEQYF. The DNA of the CDR3 is TGTGCCAGTAGTTCGATAGCGGGAGTCCTTACCTACGAGCAGTACTTC.

The chain uses TRBV15 and TRBJ1-5; tentative D call: TRBD1 (6 bases). The CDR3 spans 14 residues. The ends were cut back, 5 bases at V and 4 bases at J, with 12 bases in the middle. In germline, CDR1 is LNHNV, CDR2 YYDKDF (reference sequence). Here the CDR3 reads CATSPDSSNQPQHF. CDR3 sequence (DNA): TGTGCCACCAGCCCGGACAGTTCTAATCAGCCCCAGCATTTT. Full variable domain (missing parts from reference TRBV15 and TRBJ1-5): DAMVIQNPRYQVTQFGKPVTLSCSQTLNHNVMYWYQQKSSQAPKLLFHYYDKDFNNEADTPDNFQSRRPNTSFCFLDIRSPGLGDTAMYLCATSPDSSNQPQHFGDGTRLSIL.